What follows is one T cell receptor beta chain and its context. Some clones are missing from TCRdb's copy, which holds only in-frame ones; the method was immunoSEQ multiplex PCR. This table holds 140,000 or so clones, 70% to 90% found once. This CDR3 has 14 amino acids. Germline V CDR1 and CDR2: MGHRA, YSYEKL. V shed 0 bases and J shed 4 bases, with 9 bases lying between them. The data were obtained in a study of radiation and T cells in renal cell carcinoma. Time point specified: blood 4 weeks post-SBRT, at nephrectomy. Treatment specified: 15 Gy SBRT to primary tumor, nephrectomy 4 weeks later. The tumor was a clear cell renal cell carcinoma.

The sequences come from blood, collected from a patient whose treatment included radiotherapy and nephrectomy. This sequence originates from a woman aged 50 to 60 with renal cell carcinoma. This rearrangement joins TRBV4-1 to TRBJ1-1; TRBD1 is a possible D gene (5 bases). The CDR3 DNA reads as TGCGCCAGCAGCCAAGAAAGGGGCCCCACTGAAGCTTTCTTT. It codes for CASSQERGPTEAFF.